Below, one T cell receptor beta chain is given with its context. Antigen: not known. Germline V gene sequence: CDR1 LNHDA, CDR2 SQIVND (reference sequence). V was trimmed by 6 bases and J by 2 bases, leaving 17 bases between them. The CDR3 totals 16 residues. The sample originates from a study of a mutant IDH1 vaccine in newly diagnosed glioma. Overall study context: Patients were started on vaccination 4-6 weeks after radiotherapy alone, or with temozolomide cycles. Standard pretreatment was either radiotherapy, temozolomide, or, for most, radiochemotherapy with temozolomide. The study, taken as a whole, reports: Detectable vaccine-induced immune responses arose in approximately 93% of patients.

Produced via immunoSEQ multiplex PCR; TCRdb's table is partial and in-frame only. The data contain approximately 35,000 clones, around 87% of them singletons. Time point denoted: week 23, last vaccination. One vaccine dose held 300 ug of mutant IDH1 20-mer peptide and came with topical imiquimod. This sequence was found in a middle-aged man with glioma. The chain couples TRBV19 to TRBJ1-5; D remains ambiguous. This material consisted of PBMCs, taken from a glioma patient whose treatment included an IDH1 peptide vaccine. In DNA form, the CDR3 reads TGTGCCAGTAGGGCCCCTTTCGGGGTTGGCAATCAGCCCCAGCATTTT. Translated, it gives CASRAPFGVGNQPQHF. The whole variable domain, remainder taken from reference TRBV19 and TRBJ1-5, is DGGITQSPKYLFRKEGQNVTLSCEQNLNHDAMYWYRQDPGQGLRLIYYSQIVNDFQKGDIAEGYSVSREKKESFPLTVTSAQKNPTAFYLCASRAPFGVGNQPQHFGDGTRLSIL.